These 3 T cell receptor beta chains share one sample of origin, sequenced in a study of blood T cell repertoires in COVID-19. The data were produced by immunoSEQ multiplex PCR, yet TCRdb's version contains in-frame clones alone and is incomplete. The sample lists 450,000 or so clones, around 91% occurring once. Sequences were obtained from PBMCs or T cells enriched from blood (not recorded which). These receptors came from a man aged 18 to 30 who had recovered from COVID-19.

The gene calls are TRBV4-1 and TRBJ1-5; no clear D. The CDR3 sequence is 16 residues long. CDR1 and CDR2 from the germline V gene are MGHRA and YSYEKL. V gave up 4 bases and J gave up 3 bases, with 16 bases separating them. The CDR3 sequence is CASSRRFAGFNQPQHF. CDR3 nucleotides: TGCGCCAGCAGCCGCAGGTTTGCGGGGTTCAATCAGCCCCAGCATTTT.

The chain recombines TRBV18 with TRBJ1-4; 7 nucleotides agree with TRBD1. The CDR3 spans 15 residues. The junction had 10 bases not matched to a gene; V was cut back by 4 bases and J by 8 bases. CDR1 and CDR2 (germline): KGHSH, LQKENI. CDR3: CASSRGQERDEKLFF. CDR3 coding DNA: TGTGCCAGCTCACGCGGACAGGAACGGGACGAAAAACTGTTTTTT.

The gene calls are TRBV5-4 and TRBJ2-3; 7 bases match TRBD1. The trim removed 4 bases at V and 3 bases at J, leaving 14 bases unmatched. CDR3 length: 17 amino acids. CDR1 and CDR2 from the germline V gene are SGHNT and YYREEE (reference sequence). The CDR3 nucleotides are TGTGCCAGCAGCCTTTACCTAGGGGGCATGGTTACAGATACGCAGTATTTT. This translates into CASSLYLGGMVTDTQYF. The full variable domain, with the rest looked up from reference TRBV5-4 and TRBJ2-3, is ETGVTQSPTHLIKTRGQQVTLRCSSQSGHNTVSWYQQALGQGPQFIFQYYREEENGRGNFPPRFSGLQFPNYSSELNVNALELDDSALYLCASSLYLGGMVTDTQYFGPGTRLTVL.